This TCR beta chain came from a study of Tregs in tolerant kidney transplant recipients. For the study at large: Sorting after B cell culture yielded CD25+CD127- and 4-1BB+CD40L- CD4+ cells. Antibodies separated recipient from donor cells. Sorting of CD4+CD25+CD127- cells followed approximately three-day belatacept mixed lymphocyte reactions, sometimes with approximately five-day graft donor restimulation.

General observations from the study: Nucleotide sequences could not be compared across some patients' samples due to primer changes.

This table comes from immunoSEQ multiplex PCR, and its TCRdb copy is limited to in-frame clones, with some not included. The sample lists around 780 clones; approximately 45% were seen once. This clone rates as large. No antigen is known for it. The receptor comes from a human patient who received a combined kidney and bone marrow transplant. Here the sequenced sample was Tregs from blood cultured with allogeneic cells, taken before the transplant.

The CDR3 bases are TGTGCCAGCGGGGACCCAAGCACAGATACGCAGTATTTT. Its protein is CASGDPSTDTQYF. This chain connects TRBV28 to TRBJ2-3; D may match TRBD1 or TRBD2 (5 bases each). The CDR3 is made up of 13 amino acids. The V end was cut by 8 bases, the J end by 0 bases, with 9 bases between. CDR1 and CDR2 (germline): MDHEN, SYDVKM.